Shown below are 28 T cell receptor beta chains from a single sample sequenced in a study of T cell clonality in common variable immunodeficiency. The repertoire was sequenced with immunoSEQ multiplex PCR; TCRdb's copy has only in-frame clones and lacks some. Listed for the sample are 42,000 or so clones, none seen a single time. Material: peripheral blood mononuclear cells. Receptor source: a person aged 18 to 69 in good health.

This clone was observed many times. With the read ending 3 residues before the CDR3 end, the germline J gene is used to fill in that end. The chain uses TRBV19 and TRBJ2-1; D call uncertain. The germline V and J ends were trimmed by 1 base and 0 bases, with 4 bases remaining between them. Germline V lookup: CDR1 LNHDA, CDR2 SQIVND (reference sequence). The CDR3 runs 14 residues. CDR3 bases read: TGTGCCAGTAGTATAGGTAACTCCTACAATGAG. It specifies CASSIGNSYNE. The CDR3 in its entirety is CASSIGNSYNEQFF.

This clone was seen at least ten times. The CDR3 is cut off 3 residues early in the read; its end comes from the germline J gene. The rearrangement joins TRBV6-1 to TRBJ1-1; D call uncertain. Germline CDR1 MNHNS, CDR2 SASEGT. With 4 bases removed from V and 3 bases from J, the gap between germline ends came to 9 bases. The CDR3 has 13 residues. The covered CDR3 bases are TGTGCCAGCAGTGTTTTCGGGTACACTGAA. Protein: CASSVFGYTE. The entire CDR3 protein reads CASSVFGYTEAFF.

This clone showed up many times. The read halts 3 residues ahead of the CDR3 end, with the missing end drawn from the germline J gene. This chain connects TRBV6-2 or TRBV6-3 to TRBJ2-1, with TRBD2 matching over 7 bases. Germline loops: CDR1 MNHEY, CDR2 SVGEGT. CDR3 length: 17 residues. With V trimmed by 6 bases and J by 0 bases, 11 bases remained unmatched. Partial CDR3 DNA: TGTGCCAGCAGCTCGGGAGGCGGGTTAAGCTCCTACAATGAG. Its protein product is CASSSGGGLSSYNE. In full, the CDR3 reads CASSSGGGLSSYNEQFF.

This clone was seen many times. The read halts 3 residues ahead of the CDR3 end, with the missing end drawn from the germline J gene. V is TRBV11-2 and J is TRBJ2-2; no reliable D call. The CDR3 has 14 residues. CDR1 is SGHAT and CDR2 is FQNNGV in the germline V gene. V lost 4 bases, J lost 5 bases, and 11 bases lay in between. CDR3 bases read: TGTGCCAGCAGCTCTATCCCCGGGACCGGGGAG. Translated, it gives CASSSIPGTGE. The whole CDR3 region reads CASSSIPGTGELFF.

This clone was seen ten or more times. The read finishes 3 residues shy of the CDR3 end, and the germline J gene is used to complete it. The chain employs TRBV10-1 and TRBJ2-7; 9 bases map to TRBD2. The V gene's germline CDR1 is WNHNN and CDR2 SYGVQD (reference sequence). The CDR3 has 15 residues. The trim removed 8 bases at V and 4 bases at J, leaving 12 bases unmatched. CDR3 in amino acids: CASLPRLAGQYEQYF. The covered CDR3 bases are TGCGCCAGCCTTCCTCGGCTAGCGGGGCAATACGAG.

This clone was seen ten or more times. The read falls 3 residues short of the CDR3 end, and the missing part is taken from the germline J gene. This sequence joins TRBV23-1 and TRBJ2-3; the D is unclear. TRBV23-1 is an ORF for which the function is uncertain. This CDR3 region has 14 residues. The V and J ends lost 4 bases and 6 bases respectively, with 14 bases between them. The covered CDR3 bases are TGCGCCAGCAGTCCTATACGTGAAGAGGATACG. This sequence encodes CASSPIREEDT. The complete CDR3 sequence is CASSPIREEDTQYF.

This clone has ten or more counts. The CDR3 goes on 3 residues after the read ends, and that part is filled in from the germline J gene. The rearrangement uses TRBV20-1 and TRBJ2-2; 8 nucleotides agree with TRBD2. Per the germline V gene, CDR1 is DFQATT and CDR2 is SNEGSKA (reference sequence). CDR3 size: 14 residues. V was pared by 2 bases and J by 5 bases, with 4 bases of the junction left unmatched. The CDR3: CSARFRGGTGELFF. Partial CDR3 DNA: TGCAGTGCTAGATTCCGGGGGGGAACCGGGGAG.

This clone was recorded many times. Read sequence stops 3 residues before the CDR3 end, and the germline J gene provides the missing end. This rearrangement joins TRBV13 to TRBJ2-1; TRBD2 might be the D (5 bases). Deletions cut 7 bases from V and 7 bases from J, with 14 bases between. This CDR3 has 13 residues. Germline V gene data show CDR1 as PRHDT and CDR2 as FYEKMQ (reference sequence). The DNA read from the CDR3 is TGTGCCAGCACTCTAGCAGGTTTAAATGAG. This gives the protein CASTLAGLNE. In full, the CDR3 is CASTLAGLNEQFF. The complete variable domain, with remaining parts taken from reference TRBV13 and TRBJ2-1, reads AAGVIQSPRHLIKEKRETATLKCYPIPRHDTVYWYQQGPGQDPQFLISFYEKMQSDKGSIPDRFSAQQFSDYHSELNMSSLELGDSALYFCASTLAGLNEQFFGPGTRLTVL.

This clone was recorded many times. The CDR3 end lies 3 residues beyond the end of the read and is filled in from the germline J gene. The rearrangement uses TRBV5-1 and TRBJ2-3; 10 positions agree with TRBD2. Germline lookup yields CDR1 SGHRS and CDR2 YFSETQ. CDR3 length: 14 amino acids. J gave up 4 bases and V 4 bases, and 3 bases lay outside the gene matches. CDR3 protein: CASSLAGVADTQYF. Partial CDR3 DNA: TGCGCCAGCAGCCTAGCGGGGGTAGCAGATACG.

This clone was recorded at least ten times. From the germline J gene comes the end of the CDR3, since the read stops 3 residues before it. The genes are TRBV6-2 or TRBV6-3 and TRBJ2-5, with TRBD2 matching 9 bases. The germline CDR1 and CDR2 sequences are MNHEY and SVGEGT. Trimming took 8 bases from V and 4 from J; bases not matched to a gene: 5. There are 13 residues in the CDR3. The CDR3 here is CASRTSARETQYF. The part of the CDR3 DNA that was read is TGTGCCAGCCGGACTAGCGCCCGAGAGACC.

This clone was observed many times. CDR3 amino acids: CASSREIAGDSVVGQETQYF. The covered CDR3 bases are TGCGCCAGCAGTCGGGAAATAGCGGGAGATTCCGTGGTGGGCCAAGAGACC. The chain recombines TRBV23-1 with TRBJ2-5; 9 bases are a match to TRBD2. The read terminates 3 residues ahead of where the CDR3 ends, so the germline J gene completes it. TRBV23-1 is filed as an ORF, its function uncertain. With V trimmed by 4 bases and J by 1 base, 19 bases remained unmatched. The CDR3 covers 20 residues.

This clone came up many times. The read terminates 3 residues ahead of where the CDR3 ends, so the germline J gene completes it. The chain has TRBV30 and TRBJ2-2; no definite D call. The germline CDR1 and CDR2 sequences are GTSNPN and SVGIG (reference sequence). Trimming left V 3 bases short and J 1 base short, with 9 bases between. The CDR3 consists of 14 residues. The DNA read from the CDR3 is TGTGCCTGGAGGGTCGCTATGAACACCGGGGAG. Protein product: CAWRVAMNTGE. The full CDR3 protein is CAWRVAMNTGELFF. Filled out from reference TRBV30 and TRBJ2-2, the complete variable domain reads SQTIHQWPATLVQPVGSPLSLECTVEGTSNPNLYWYRQAAGRGLQLLFYSVGIGQISSEVPQNLSASRPQDRQFILSSKKLLLSDSGFYLCAWRVAMNTGELFFGEGSRLTVL.

This clone was found many times. The CDR3 is cut off 3 residues early in the read; its end comes from the germline J gene. The V gene is TRBV20-1, the J gene TRBJ1-6, with D uncertain. CDR1 DFQATT and CDR2 SNEGSKA come from the germline V gene (reference sequence). V lost 6 bases to trimming and J lost 0 bases, with 18 bases between them. This CDR3 spans 17 amino acids. CDR3 bases read: TGCAGTGCCCCTGATAAGAATCGGGGCTCCTATAATTCACCC. Translation gives CSAPDKNRGSYNSP. The whole CDR3 region reads CSAPDKNRGSYNSPLHF.

This clone has a count of ten or more. The sequenced CDR3 bases are TGTGCCAGCAGGACCGGGACAGGGGGCTACGAG. Protein sequence: CASRTGTGGYE. The entire CDR3 is CASRTGTGGYEQYF. This rearrangement joins TRBV2 to TRBJ2-7, with 11 bases that match TRBD1. Coverage ceases 3 residues before the CDR3 finishes, and the germline J gene fills in the end. This CDR3 comprises 14 residues. J gave up 3 bases and V 6 bases, and 4 bases lay outside the gene matches. Per germline, CDR1 SNHLY and CDR2 FYNNEI.

This clone was counted a few times. This CDR3 reads CASSGPGDTIYF. The sequenced part of the CDR3 DNA is TGCGCCAGTTCTGGGCCCGGTGACACC. The chain couples TRBV5-1 to TRBJ1-3, with D uncertain. The CDR3 end lies 3 residues beyond the end of the read and is filled in from the germline J gene. The CDR3 loop spans 12 amino acids. Trimming cost V 8 bases and J 8 bases, with 14 bases left between them. CDR1 and CDR2 from the germline V gene are SGHRS and YFSETQ.

This clone came up many times. The CDR3 extends 3 residues past the end of the read, so its final part is completed from the germline J gene. The chain joins TRBV19 to TRBJ1-2; 8 bases align to TRBD1. There are 15 residues in the CDR3. After removal of 5 bases from V and 5 bases from J, the junction contained 10 bases not matched to a gene. Germline V CDR1 and CDR2: LNHDA, SQIVND (reference sequence). CDR3 DNA, as far as it was read: TGTGCCAGTAGTCGTGGACAGGGCGTTAGATATGGC. Protein: CASSRGQGVRYG. The entire CDR3 protein reads CASSRGQGVRYGYTF.

This clone came up many times. The read ends 3 residues shy of where the CDR3 ends; the end is completed using the germline J gene. The chain recombines TRBV6-1 with TRBJ2-3; tentatively, D is TRBD2 (5 bases). Germline V gene data show CDR1 as MNHNS and CDR2 as SASEGT. Between the trimmed V and J ends, which lost 4 bases and 6 bases, there was a span of 11 bases. This CDR3 contains 13 residues. CDR3 DNA (partial): TGTGCCAGCAGTGCTCCCGGGGTGGATACG. The encoded protein is CASSAPGVDT. The entire CDR3 sequence reads CASSAPGVDTQYF.

This clone was counted many times. Sequencing ends 3 residues short of the CDR3 end; the germline J gene provides the rest. The chain employs TRBV20-1 and TRBJ2-1; 10 bases agree with TRBD2. V shed 4 bases and J 0 bases; nucleotides not matched to a gene: 3. There are 15 residues in the CDR3. Per germline, CDR1 DFQATT and CDR2 SNEGSKA (reference sequence). The CDR3 protein is CSANSGGSSYNEQFF. Partial CDR3 DNA: TGCAGTGCTAATAGCGGGGGGAGCTCCTACAATGAG.

In its sample, this clone was seen many times. The read terminates 3 residues before the CDR3 end, so the remaining end is supplied by the germline J gene. The gene calls are TRBV5-1 and TRBJ2-5; a weak D match, TRBD2 (6 bases). The CDR3 is 12 residues long. V was shortened by 7 bases and J by 5 bases, with 12 bases between the two germline ends. CDR1 SGHRS and CDR2 YFSETQ come from the germline V gene. The part of the CDR3 DNA that was read is TGCGCCAGCTCCGGGACTCTGGAGACC. Its translation is CASSGTLET. The whole CDR3 protein is CASSGTLETQYF.

This clone was seen a few times. The read gets to within 3 residues of the CDR3 end, and the germline J gene fills in the rest. The chain has TRBV6-2 or TRBV6-3 and TRBJ1-2, with TRBD1 matching 11 bases. The CDR3 loop spans 16 amino acids. The germline V gene has CDR1 MNHEY and CDR2 SVGEGT. The CDR3 is CASRPWTGGAVETYTF. The CDR3 DNA, read in part, is TGTGCCAGCAGACCATGGACAGGGGGCGCGGTTGAGACC.

This clone was counted many times. The CDR3 end lies 3 residues beyond the end of the read and is filled in from the germline J gene. The rearrangement uses TRBV10-3 and TRBJ1-6; 12 bases map to TRBD1. With 6 bases clipped from V and 9 bases from J, the junction kept 15 bases outside the gene matches. The CDR3 extends over 18 amino acids. CDR1 and CDR2 (germline): ENHRY, SYGVKD. The sequenced CDR3 bases are TGTGCCATCAGCGCAAACCCCACCGGGACAGGGGGCGGTTCACCC. Its translation: CAISANPTGTGGGSP. The full CDR3 sequence reads CAISANPTGTGGGSPLHF.

This clone came up many times. The sequenced part of the CDR3 DNA is TGTGCCTGGAGTCCGACAGGCTCTGGAAACACC. Its protein product is CAWSPTGSGNT. The full-length CDR3 reads as CAWSPTGSGNTIYF. The chain is built from TRBV30 and TRBJ1-3, with a weak D call TRBD1 (6 bases). The CDR3 extends 3 residues past the end of the read, so its final part is completed from the germline J gene. Germline CDR1 and CDR2: GTSNPN and SVGIG (reference sequence). V was trimmed by 2 bases and J by 0 bases, leaving 8 bases between them. CDR3 length: 14 residues.

Partial CDR3 DNA: TGCGCCAGCAGCGTCGGACTAGCGGGAGTAGGGGATACC. Encoded protein: CASSVGLAGVGDT. The whole CDR3 is CASSVGLAGVGDTYTF. The chain employs TRBV5-1 and TRBJ1-2, with D possibly matching TRBD1 (5 bases). Read data end 3 residues before the CDR3 end; the end is taken from the germline J gene. The CDR3 is made up of 16 amino acids. Germline loops: CDR1 SGHRS, CDR2 YFSETQ.

Ten or more counts support this clone. Read coverage stops 3 residues before the CDR3 terminus; the germline J gene supplies the remainder. This chain joins TRBV10-2 and TRBJ2-3; TRBD2 agrees at 10 bases. Trimming removed 5 bases from V and 4 bases from J; junction bases left unmatched: 9. The CDR3 has 16 residues. CDR1 is WSHSY, CDR2 SAAADI, per germline. The CDR3 bases that were read are TGCGCCAGCAGTAGGGCAGCCCTAGCGGGAGCAGATACG. It translates to CASSRAALAGADT. The entire CDR3 sequence reads CASSRAALAGADTQYF.

In its sample, this clone was seen many times. CDR3 region: CASSFQNSGANVLTF. The part of the CDR3 DNA that was read is TGTGCCAGCAGCTTCCAAAACTCCGGGGCCAACGTC. The chain links TRBV11-2 to TRBJ2-6; D gene ambiguous. The read stops 3 residues short of the end of the CDR3; the missing end is completed from the germline J gene. Germline-derived CDR1 and CDR2 are SGHAT and FQNNGV. The CDR3 consists of 15 residues. V was pared by 3 bases and J by 4 bases, with 10 bases between.

This clone has at least ten counts. The CDR3 goes on 3 residues after the read ends, and that part is filled in from the germline J gene. The chain has TRBV7-2 and TRBJ1-5; no reliable D call. The CDR3 extends over 13 amino acids. The germline V and J ends were trimmed by 0 bases and 5 bases, with 5 bases remaining between them. Per the germline V gene, CDR1 is SGHTA and CDR2 is FQGNSA. The sequenced part of the CDR3 DNA is TGTGCCAGCAGCTTAGCAAGGGATCAGCCC. This sequence encodes CASSLARDQP. The full CDR3 reads CASSLARDQPQHF.

This clone was found many times. Read sequence stops 3 residues before the CDR3 end, and the germline J gene provides the missing end. The gene calls are TRBV19 and TRBJ1-1, with 8 nucleotides matching TRBD1. Germline assignment: CDR1 LNHDA and CDR2 SQIVND (reference sequence). The CDR3 length is 14 residues. V shed 7 bases and J 4 bases; nucleotides not matched to a gene: 8. The CDR3 loop reads CASTHARGLTEAFF. Incomplete CDR3 DNA: TGTGCCAGTACCCACGCCAGGGGGCTCACTGAA.

This clone was recorded at least ten times. The CDR3 extends 3 residues past the end of the read, so its final part is completed from the germline J gene. The chain carries TRBV4-1 and TRBJ2-7; D perhaps matches TRBD1 (6 bases). V gave up 0 bases and J gave up 2 bases, with 14 bases separating them. There are 16 residues in the CDR3. Germline-derived CDR1 and CDR2 are MGHRA and YSYEKL. Incomplete CDR3 DNA: TGCGCCAGCAGCCAAGAAGGCCAGGGGAGAACCTACGAG. Translation: CASSQEGQGRTYE. The complete CDR3 sequence is CASSQEGQGRTYEQYF.